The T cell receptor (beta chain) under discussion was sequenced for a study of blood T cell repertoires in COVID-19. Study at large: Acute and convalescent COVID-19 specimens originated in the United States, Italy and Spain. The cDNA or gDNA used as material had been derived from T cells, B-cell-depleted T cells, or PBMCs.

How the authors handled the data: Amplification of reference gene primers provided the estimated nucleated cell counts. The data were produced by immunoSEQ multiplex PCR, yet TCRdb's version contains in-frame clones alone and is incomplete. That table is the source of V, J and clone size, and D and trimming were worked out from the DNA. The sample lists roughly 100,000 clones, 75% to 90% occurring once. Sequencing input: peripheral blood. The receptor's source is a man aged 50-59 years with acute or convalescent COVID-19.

The CDR3 DNA is TGTGCCAGCTCACCGGACATCAATCAGCCCCAGCATTTT. This gives the protein CASSPDINQPQHF. The chain carries TRBV18 and TRBJ1-5; a possible D gene is TRBD1 (5 bases). CDR3 length equals 13 residues. V was trimmed by 3 bases and J by 3 bases, leaving 6 bases between them. Looked up from germline, CDR1 is KGHSH and CDR2 is LQKENI.